This TCR beta chain was sequenced in a study of blood T cell repertoires in COVID-19. The assay was immunoSEQ multiplex PCR, and TCRdb's table has in-frame clones only and misses some. Here the sample spans fewer than 350,000 clones, around 84% being singletons. The V gene end was trimmed by 5 bases and the J gene end by 5 bases; junction bases not matched to a gene: 5. The CDR3 has 14 amino acids. Germline CDR1 MRHNA, CDR2 SNTAGT. The clonotype was recovered from a woman aged 45-59 years who had recovered from COVID-19. The chain recombines TRBV6-4 with TRBJ1-1, with TRBD1 matching over 10 bases. What was sequenced was PBMCs or T cells enriched from blood (not recorded which). CDR3 amino acids: CASSPDRGRTEAFF. CDR3 nucleotides: TGTGCCAGCAGTCCTGACAGGGGGCGGACTGAAGCTTTCTTT.